This TCR beta chain was sequenced in a study of blood T cell repertoires in COVID-19 (TCRdb year 2020). Concerning the study at large: Samples from collaborators originated in the United States, Italy and Spain and spanned both the acute and convalescent phases of COVID-19. A freely available public database, intended as a resource for researchers studying the immune response to SARS-CoV-2, is where the repertoires were released. Samples were obtained from the ongoing ImmuneRACE study (first 160 participants) and from approximately 1,200 subjects provided by 6 global collaborators. Where HLA class I and class II types were available, the types were taken from metadata supplied by the sample provider, not from assay-based typing. The prospective study material was composed of cDNA or gDNA derived from T cells, B-cell-depleted T cells, or PBMCs. Deeply sampled blood TCRbeta repertoires from subjects exposed to, actively infected with, or recovered from COVID-19 were included in the dataset. The sample metadata nearly always contained a de-identified subject ID, COVID-19 status, age in years and sex.

Each collaborating institution followed its own protocols to collect whole blood in K2EDTA tubes. For TCRbeta analysis, collaborator samples were shipped as frozen whole blood, as isolated PBMCs, or as DNA extracted from either sample type. TCRbeta CDR3 regions were amplified from genomic DNA by means of the immunoSEQ Assay, a bias-controlled multiplex PCR. The source study handled its data this way. Nucleated cell counts per sample were estimated from amplification of reference gene primers within the assay. To quantify the absolute abundance of each unique TCRbeta CDR3 rearrangement, sequence reads were collapsed and filtered. For each sample, productive Simpson clonality was calculated as the square root of Simpson's diversity index over productive rearrangements. TCRdb took this table from immuneACCESS and kept in-frame rearrangements with V and J called. Such tables lack part of the clones; where checked against another copy, unresolved V genes explain under half of the gap, and the rest is unexplained. That table supplies the V and J calls and clone size; D and trimming were determined from the DNA. For this sample there are fewer than 250,000 clones; under 80% appear just once. Of the sample, around 12% falls within the top ten clones.

The full study reports these points: The amount of clinical and demographic metadata varied by source and participant and was provided uncurated.

Relative to germline, V is 0 bases shorter and J is 0 bases shorter, with 20 bases between their ends. The germline V gene supplies CDR1 MGHRA and CDR2 YSYEKL. Reading from cysteine to phenylalanine, the CDR3 counts 19 amino acids. Only the CDR3 portion is preserved as DNA: 57 bases, with reading frame beginning at the first base. Notes on this clone: The antigen it recognizes is unknown. Base-call qualities are not available, and no considerably larger clone is one nucleotide away.

The chain couples TRBV4-1 to TRBJ1-2, with the D gene call left open. This TCR came from a woman in her fifties or sixties with acute or convalescent COVID-19. The sample taken for sequencing was peripheral blood. In nucleotide form, the sequence is TGCGCCAGCAGCCAAGATCCCCTTCTCGGGCTCGGGGCTAACTATGGCTACACCTTC. Its translation is CASSQDPLLGLGANYGYTF.